The 12 T cell receptor beta chains presented below share a single source sample, sequenced in a study of cytomegalovirus exposure and HLA in healthy donors. Produced via immunoSEQ multiplex PCR; TCRdb's table is partial and in-frame only. The data contain 250,000 or so clones, around 91% of them singletons. Input material: PBMCs. Source of these receptors: a woman between 18 and 30 years old in good health and CMV-seronegative.

Only one count was recorded for this clone. The chain couples TRBV27 to TRBJ1-1, with D unresolved. CDR3 length: 13 residues. Germline V CDR1 and CDR2: MNHEY, SMNVEV (reference sequence). Trimming pared 8 bases from V and 2 bases from J, leaving 12 bases between. The CDR3 spells CASGRPLNTEAFF. The CDR3 bases are TGTGCCAGCGGCAGGCCCTTAAACACTGAAGCTTTCTTT.

The chain links TRBV27 to TRBJ2-2; possibly TRBD1 for D (6 bases). CDR3 length: 16 residues. Germline V CDR1 and CDR2: MNHEY, SMNVEV (reference sequence). Trimming shortened V by 5 bases and J by 1 base, and 14 bases separated the two germline ends. CDR3 in amino acids: CASSVWGQVNTGELFF. The CDR3 coding sequence is TGTGCCAGCAGTGTGTGGGGGCAAGTGAACACCGGGGAGCTGTTTTTT.

The chain links TRBV12-5 to TRBJ2-2; D gene ambiguous. The CDR3 is 14 amino acids. Trimming removed 7 bases from V and 3 bases from J, with 12 bases in between. CDR1 is LGHNT and CDR2 is FRNRAP in the germline V gene. CDR3 in amino acids: CASAATRYTGELFF. The CDR3 nucleotides read TGTGCTAGTGCCGCGACAAGATACACCGGGGAGCTGTTTTTT.

V is TRBV5-8 and J is TRBJ2-7, with a possible D match to TRBD1 (5 bases). Trimming cost V 3 bases and J 1 base, with 8 bases left between them. This CDR3 comprises 13 residues. Germline V gene lookup returns CDR1 SGHTS and CDR2 YDEGEE. For the CDR3, the DNA is TGTGCCAGCAGCTGGAGACAGTCCTACGAGCAGTACGTC. It is translated as CASSWRQSYEQYV.

The chain recombines TRBV7-2 with TRBJ1-6; the D is unclear. The CDR3 contains 15 residues. Trimming shortened V by 5 bases and J by 7 bases, and 15 bases separated the two germline ends. CDR1 SGHTA and CDR2 FQGNSA come from the germline V gene. Here the CDR3 reads CASSPRLLSNSPLHF. In DNA, the CDR3 is TGTGCCAGCAGCCCTCGACTCTTATCCAATTCACCCCTCCACTTT.

This chain connects TRBV9 to TRBJ1-1; tentative D call: TRBD1 (5 bases). The CDR3 covers 19 residues. CDR1 and CDR2 from the germline V gene are SGDLS and YYNGEE. V was pared by 4 bases and J by 4 bases, with 29 bases between. The CDR3 is CASSIRDHEVGGVGTEAFF. The DNA for the CDR3 is TGTGCCAGCAGCATCCGGGATCATGAGGTGGGGGGTGTCGGCACTGAAGCTTTCTTT.

This chain uses TRBV10-3 with TRBJ2-7, with 7 bases that match TRBD1. J lost 3 bases, V lost 8 bases, and 16 bases had no gene match. Germline V gives CDR1 ENHRY, CDR2 SYGVKD. The CDR3 contains 16 residues. The DNA of the CDR3 is TGTGCCATCCGGTACGTTACGGAGACAGGGATCTACGAGCAGTACTTC. It translates to CAIRYVTETGIYEQYF.

The gene calls are TRBV9 and TRBJ1-2, with 10 bases matching TRBD1. Germline V lookup: CDR1 SGDLS, CDR2 YYNGEE. This CDR3 has 17 amino acids. The V segment lost 3 bases and the J segment 0 bases; nucleotides outside the gene matches: 8. The chain's CDR3 is CASSESGTGVSNYGYTF. In nucleotides, the CDR3 is TGTGCCAGCAGCGAATCCGGGACAGGGGTCTCTAACTATGGCTACACCTTC.

The chain employs TRBV28 and TRBJ1-5, with D possibly TRBD1 on 5 matching bases. V lost 6 bases and J 0 bases, leaving 15 bases between the germline ends. CDR1 and CDR2 (germline): MDHEN, SYDVKM. The CDR3 sequence is 16 residues long. The CDR3 nucleotides read TGTGCCAGCAGGAAATCGGGGGGGAATAGCAATCAGCCCCAGCATTTT. This codes for CASRKSGGNSNQPQHF.

As DNA, the CDR3 is TGTGCCAGCAGTTCCCTACAGAGCTCCTATAATTCACCCCTCCACTTT. Its protein is CASSSLQSSYNSPLHF. The chain is built from TRBV28 and TRBJ1-6; the D is unclear. Germline lookup yields CDR1 MDHEN and CDR2 SYDVKM. V lost 4 bases to trimming and J lost 0 bases, with 10 bases between them. The CDR3 runs 16 residues.

The chain combines TRBV2 with TRBJ2-1, with 10 positions matching TRBD2. The CDR3 has 15 residues. Germline trimming cut 7 bases from V and 7 bases from J; bases unmatched to any gene: 10. CDR1 SNHLY and CDR2 FYNNEI come from the germline V gene. CDR3 residues: CASKWTSGSWNEQFF. The CDR3 nucleotides are TGTGCCAGCAAATGGACTAGCGGATCGTGGAATGAGCAGTTCTTC.

The gene calls are TRBV7-6 and TRBJ2-1; TRBD2 matches at 16 bases. The CDR3 has 19 amino acids. V was pared by 3 bases and J by 7 bases, with 12 bases of the junction left unmatched. In germline, CDR1 is SGHVS, CDR2 FNYEAQ. CDR3 sequence: CASSLLPGLAGGPGNEQFF. In nucleotides, the CDR3 is TGTGCCAGCAGCTTGTTACCGGGACTAGCGGGGGGGCCGGGGAATGAGCAGTTCTTC.